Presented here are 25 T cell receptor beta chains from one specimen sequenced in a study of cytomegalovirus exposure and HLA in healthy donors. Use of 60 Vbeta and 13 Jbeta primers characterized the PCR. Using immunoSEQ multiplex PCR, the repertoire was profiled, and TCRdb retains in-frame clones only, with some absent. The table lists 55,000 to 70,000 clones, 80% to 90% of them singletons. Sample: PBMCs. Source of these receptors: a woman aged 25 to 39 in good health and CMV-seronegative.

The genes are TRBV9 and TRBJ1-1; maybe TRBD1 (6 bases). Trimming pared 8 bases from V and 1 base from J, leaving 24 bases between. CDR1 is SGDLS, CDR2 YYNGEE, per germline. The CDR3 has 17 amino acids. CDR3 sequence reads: CASSPQTTRGGNTEAFF. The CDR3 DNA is TGTGCCAGTTCCCCCCAAACAACCCGAGGGGGGAACACTGAAGCTTTCTTT.

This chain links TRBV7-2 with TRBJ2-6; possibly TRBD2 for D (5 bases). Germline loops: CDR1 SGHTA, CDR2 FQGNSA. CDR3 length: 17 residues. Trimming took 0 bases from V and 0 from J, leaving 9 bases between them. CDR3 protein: CASSLAAGFSGANVLTF. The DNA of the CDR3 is TGTGCCAGCAGCTTAGCTGCGGGCTTCTCTGGGGCCAACGTCCTGACTTTC.

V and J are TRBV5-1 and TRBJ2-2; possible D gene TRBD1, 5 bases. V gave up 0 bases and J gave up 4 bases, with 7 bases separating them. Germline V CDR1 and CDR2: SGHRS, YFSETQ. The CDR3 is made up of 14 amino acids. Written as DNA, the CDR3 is TGCGCCAGCAGCTTGGCCCAGGGCACCGGGGAGCTGTTTTTT. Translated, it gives CASSLAQGTGELFF.

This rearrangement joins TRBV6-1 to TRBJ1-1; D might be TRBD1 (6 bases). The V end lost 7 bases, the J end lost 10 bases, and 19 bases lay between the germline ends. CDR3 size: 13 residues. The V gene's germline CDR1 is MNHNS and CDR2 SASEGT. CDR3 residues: CASKGGPLLGAFF. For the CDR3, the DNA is TGTGCCAGCAAGGGGGGGCCTCTACTGGGAGCTTTCTTT.

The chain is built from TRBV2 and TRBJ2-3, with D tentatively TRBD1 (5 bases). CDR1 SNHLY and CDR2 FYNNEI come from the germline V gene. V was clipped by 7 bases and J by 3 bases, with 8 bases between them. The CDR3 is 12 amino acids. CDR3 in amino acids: CASTTDTDTQYF. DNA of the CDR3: TGTGCCAGCACGACAGATACAGATACGCAGTATTTT.

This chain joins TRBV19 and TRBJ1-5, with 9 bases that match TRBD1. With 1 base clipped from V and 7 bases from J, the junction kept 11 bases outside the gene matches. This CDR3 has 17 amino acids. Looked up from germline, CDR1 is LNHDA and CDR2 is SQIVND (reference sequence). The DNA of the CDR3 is TGTGCCAGTAGTATAGGGGTGGACAGGGGAGGGAGGCAGCCCCAGCATTTT. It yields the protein CASSIGVDRGGRQPQHF.

CDR3 sequence reads: CASSLMPGLAKNHNEQFF. The CDR3, as DNA: TGTGCCAGCAGCCTGATGCCGGGACTAGCGAAAAACCACAATGAGCAGTTCTTC. The chain combines TRBV7-9 with TRBJ2-1; TRBD2 matches 10 bases. The V and J ends lost 5 bases and 5 bases, in that order; junction bases with no gene match: 15. This CDR3 has 18 residues. Per germline, CDR1 SEHNR and CDR2 FQNEAQ (reference sequence).

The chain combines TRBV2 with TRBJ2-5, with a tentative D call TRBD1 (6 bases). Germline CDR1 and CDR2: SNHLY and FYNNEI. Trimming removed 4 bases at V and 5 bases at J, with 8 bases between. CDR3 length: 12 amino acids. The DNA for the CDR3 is TGTGCCAGCAGTGGCAGGGGTGAGACCCAGTACTTC. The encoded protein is CASSGRGETQYF.

The CDR3 DNA sequence: TGCGCCAGCAGCCAAGAGCAGGCACAGGCAACGAACACCGGGGAGCTGTTTTTT. Translated, it gives CASSQEQAQATNTGELFF. The chain joins TRBV4-3 to TRBJ2-2, with D perhaps matching TRBD1 (5 bases). CDR1 is LGHNA, CDR2 YSLEER, per germline. The V end was cut by 0 bases, the J end by 0 bases, with 14 bases between. CDR3 length equals 18 residues.

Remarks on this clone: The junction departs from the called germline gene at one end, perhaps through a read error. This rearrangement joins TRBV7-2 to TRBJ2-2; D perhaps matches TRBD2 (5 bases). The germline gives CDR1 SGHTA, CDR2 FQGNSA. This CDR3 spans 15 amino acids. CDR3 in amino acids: CASSLGRVRTGELSF. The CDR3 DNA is TGTGCCAGCAGCTTAGGAAGGGTTCGGACCGGGGAGCTGTCTTTT. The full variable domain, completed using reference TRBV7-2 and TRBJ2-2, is GAGVSQSPSNKVTEKGKDVELRCDPISGHTALYWYRQSLGQGLEFLIYFQGNSAPDKSGLPSDRFSAERTGGSVSTLTIQRTQQEDSAVYLCASSLGRVRTGELSFGEGSRLTVL.

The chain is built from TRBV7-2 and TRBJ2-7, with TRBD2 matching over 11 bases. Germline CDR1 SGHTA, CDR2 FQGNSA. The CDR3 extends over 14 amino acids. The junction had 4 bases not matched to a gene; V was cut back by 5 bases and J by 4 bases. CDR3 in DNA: TGTGCCAGCAGCCGACTAGCGGGAAGATACGAGCAGTACTTC. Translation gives CASSRLAGRYEQYF. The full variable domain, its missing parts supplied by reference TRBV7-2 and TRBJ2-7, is GAGVSQSPSNKVTEKGKDVELRCDPISGHTALYWYRQSLGQGLEFLIYFQGNSAPDKSGLPSDRFSAERTGGSVSTLTIQRTQQEDSAVYLCASSRLAGRYEQYFGPGTRLTVT.

DNA of the CDR3: TGTGCCAGCAGCTTGTTGGACAGGGTTAACTATGGCTACACCTTC. As protein: CASSLLDRVNYGYTF. The V gene is TRBV7-3, the J gene TRBJ1-2; TRBD1 aligns across 8 bases. Germline lookup yields CDR1 SGHTA and CDR2 FQGTGA. Trimming took 3 bases from V and 1 from J; bases not matched to a gene: 4. The CDR3 is 15 amino acids.

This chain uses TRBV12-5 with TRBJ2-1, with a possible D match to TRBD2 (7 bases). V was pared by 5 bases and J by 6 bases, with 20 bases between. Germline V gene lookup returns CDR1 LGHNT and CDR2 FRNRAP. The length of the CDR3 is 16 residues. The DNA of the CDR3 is TGTGCTAGTGGTCCTCCCGGGGGGCGCTTAGTCAATGAGCAGTTCTTC. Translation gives CASGPPGGRLVNEQFF.

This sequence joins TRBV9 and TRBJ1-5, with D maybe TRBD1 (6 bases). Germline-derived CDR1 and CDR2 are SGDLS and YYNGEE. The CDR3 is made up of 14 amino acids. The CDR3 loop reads CGRGRALYNQPQHF. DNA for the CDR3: TGTGGCAGGGGCAGGGCCCTTTACAATCAGCCCCAGCATTTT. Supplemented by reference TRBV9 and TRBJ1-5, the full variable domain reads DSGVTQTPKHLITATGQRVTLRCSPRSGDLSVYWYQQSLDQGLQFLIQYYNGEERAKGNILERFSAQQFPDLHSELNLSSLELGDSALYFCGRGRALYNQPQHFGDGTRLSIL.

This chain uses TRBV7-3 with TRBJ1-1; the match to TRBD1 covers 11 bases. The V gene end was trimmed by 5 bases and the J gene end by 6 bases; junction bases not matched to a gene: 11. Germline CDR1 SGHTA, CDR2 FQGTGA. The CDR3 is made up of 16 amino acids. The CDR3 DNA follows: TGTGCCAGCAGCGCGACAGGACAGGGGGCGACGGCTGAAGCTTTCTTT. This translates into CASSATGQGATAEAFF.

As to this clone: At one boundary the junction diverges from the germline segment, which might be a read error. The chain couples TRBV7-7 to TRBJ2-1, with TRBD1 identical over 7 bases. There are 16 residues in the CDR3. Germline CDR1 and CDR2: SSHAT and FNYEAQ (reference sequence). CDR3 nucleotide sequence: TGTGCTAGCAGCTTAGAAGTCAGGGGGACCTACAATGAGCAGTTCTTC. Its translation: CASSLEVRGTYNEQFF. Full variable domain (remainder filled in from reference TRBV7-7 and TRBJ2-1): GAGVSQSPRYKVTKRGQDVTLRCDPISSHATLYWYQQALGQGPEFLTYFNYEAQPDKSGLPSDRFSAERPEGSISTLTIQRTEQRDSAMYRCASSLEVRGTYNEQFFGPGTRLTVL.

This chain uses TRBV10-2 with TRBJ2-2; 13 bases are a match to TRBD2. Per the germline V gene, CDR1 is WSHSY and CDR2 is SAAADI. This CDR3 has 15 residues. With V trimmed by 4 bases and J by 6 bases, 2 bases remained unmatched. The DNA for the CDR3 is TGCGCCAGCAGTGGGACTAGCGGGAGCTCCGGGGAGCTGTTTTTT. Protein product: CASSGTSGSSGELFF.

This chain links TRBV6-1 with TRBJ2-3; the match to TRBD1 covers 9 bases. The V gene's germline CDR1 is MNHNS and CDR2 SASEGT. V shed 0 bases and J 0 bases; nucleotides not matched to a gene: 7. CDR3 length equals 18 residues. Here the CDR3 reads CASSEALGTGPSTDTQYF. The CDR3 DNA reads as TGTGCCAGCAGTGAAGCGCTTGGGACAGGGCCTAGCACAGATACGCAGTATTTT.

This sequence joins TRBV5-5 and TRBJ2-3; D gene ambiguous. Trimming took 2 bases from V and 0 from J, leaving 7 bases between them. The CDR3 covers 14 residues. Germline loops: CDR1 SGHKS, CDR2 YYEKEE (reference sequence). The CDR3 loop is CASSFDGSTDTQYF. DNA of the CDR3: TGTGCCAGCAGCTTTGACGGGAGCACAGATACGCAGTATTTT.

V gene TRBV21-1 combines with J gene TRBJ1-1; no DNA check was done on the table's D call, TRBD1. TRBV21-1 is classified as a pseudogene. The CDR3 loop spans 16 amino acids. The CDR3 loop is CASSKGGNLMNTEAFF. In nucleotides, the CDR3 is TGTGCCAGCAGCAAAGGGGGCAACCTCATGAACACTGAAGCTTTCTTT.

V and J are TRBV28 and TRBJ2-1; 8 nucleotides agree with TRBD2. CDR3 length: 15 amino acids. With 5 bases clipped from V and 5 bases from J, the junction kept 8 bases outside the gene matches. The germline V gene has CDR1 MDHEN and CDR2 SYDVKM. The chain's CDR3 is CASSPEREHHNEQFF. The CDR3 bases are TGTGCCAGCAGTCCCGAGCGGGAGCACCACAATGAGCAGTTCTTC.

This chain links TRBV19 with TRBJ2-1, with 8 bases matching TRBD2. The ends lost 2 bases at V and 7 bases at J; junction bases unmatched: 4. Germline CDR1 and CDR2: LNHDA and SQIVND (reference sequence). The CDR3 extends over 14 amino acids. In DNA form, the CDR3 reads TGTGCCAGTAGTATAAGCGGGAGAAGGAATGAGCAGTTCTTC. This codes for CASSISGRRNEQFF.

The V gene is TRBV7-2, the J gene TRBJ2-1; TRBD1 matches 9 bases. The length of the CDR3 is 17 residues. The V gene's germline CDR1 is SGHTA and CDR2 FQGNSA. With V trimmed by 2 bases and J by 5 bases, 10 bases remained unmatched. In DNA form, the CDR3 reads TGTGCCAGCAGCTTAAGATCCGGGACAGGGAGGCACAATGAGCAGTTCTTC. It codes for CASSLRSGTGRHNEQFF.

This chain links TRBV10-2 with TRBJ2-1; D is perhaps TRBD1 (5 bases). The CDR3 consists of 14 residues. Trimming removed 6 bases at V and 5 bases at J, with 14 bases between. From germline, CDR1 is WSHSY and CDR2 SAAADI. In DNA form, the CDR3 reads TGCGCCAGCAGCGTTAAATTAGGGGACAATGAGCAGTTCTTC. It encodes CASSVKLGDNEQFF.

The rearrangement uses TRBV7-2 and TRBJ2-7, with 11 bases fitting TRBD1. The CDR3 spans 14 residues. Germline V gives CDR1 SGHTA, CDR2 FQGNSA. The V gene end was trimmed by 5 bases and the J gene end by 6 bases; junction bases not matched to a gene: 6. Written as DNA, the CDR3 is TGTGCCAGCAGCCCGGACAGGGGGCGCGCCGAGCAGTACTTC. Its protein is CASSPDRGRAEQYF.